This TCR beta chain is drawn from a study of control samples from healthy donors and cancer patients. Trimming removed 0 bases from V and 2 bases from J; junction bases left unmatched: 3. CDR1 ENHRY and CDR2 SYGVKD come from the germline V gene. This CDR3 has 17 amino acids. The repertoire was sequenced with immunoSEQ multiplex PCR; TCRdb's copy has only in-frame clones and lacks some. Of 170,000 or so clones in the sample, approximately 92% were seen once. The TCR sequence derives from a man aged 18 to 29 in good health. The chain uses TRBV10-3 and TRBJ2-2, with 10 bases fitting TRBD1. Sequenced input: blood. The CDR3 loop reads CAISESGQGINTGELFF. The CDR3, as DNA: TGTGCCATCAGTGAGTCGGGACAGGGGATTAACACCGGGGAGCTGTTTTTT.